The clone carrying this TCR beta chain has a count of ten or more. Its antigen is not known. The sample comes from a study of regulatory T cells in long-lasting Graves disease. Specified time point: newly diagnosed GD, antithyroid drugs for less than 3 months. PBMCs were the source of the RNA used for TCR sequencing. Study-level points and caveats: Persistent Graves' patients possessed reduced TCR diversity relative to recently diagnosed ones.

CDR1 is SGHRS, CDR2 YFSETQ, per germline. CDR3 length equals 14 residues. Trimming took 7 bases from V and 7 from J; bases not matched to a gene: 7. CDR3 regions were amplified by Arm-PCR using iRepertoire HTBI primers to build TCR beta libraries. TCRdb independently ran MiXCR on the multiplex PCR reads; one entry per CDR3 protein. In the table there are roughly 420,000 distinct CDR3 sequences, about 16% of which are singletons. This sample was shared with a second study, whose subject was T cells in Graves' hyperthyroidism and ophthalmopathy. From that study: Hyperthyroidism patients were newly diagnosed, had disease duration under 2 months, and were aged 18 to 65 years. Patients with uncontrolled infections, other autoimmune diseases, pregnancy or lactation were excluded. The majority of expanded thyroid clonotypes above 0.001 also appeared in blood.

This receptor was obtained from a woman younger than 35 with Graves disease. The V and J genes are TRBV5-1 and TRBJ2-1; 11 positions agree with TRBD1. The material was peripheral blood mononuclear cells (PBMCs), obtained at new diagnosis, from a patient treated with antithyroid drugs. The CDR3 sequence is CASARTGGRNEQFF. CDR3 nucleotide sequence: TGCGCCAGCGCCAGGACAGGGGGCCGGAATGAGCAGTTCTTC.